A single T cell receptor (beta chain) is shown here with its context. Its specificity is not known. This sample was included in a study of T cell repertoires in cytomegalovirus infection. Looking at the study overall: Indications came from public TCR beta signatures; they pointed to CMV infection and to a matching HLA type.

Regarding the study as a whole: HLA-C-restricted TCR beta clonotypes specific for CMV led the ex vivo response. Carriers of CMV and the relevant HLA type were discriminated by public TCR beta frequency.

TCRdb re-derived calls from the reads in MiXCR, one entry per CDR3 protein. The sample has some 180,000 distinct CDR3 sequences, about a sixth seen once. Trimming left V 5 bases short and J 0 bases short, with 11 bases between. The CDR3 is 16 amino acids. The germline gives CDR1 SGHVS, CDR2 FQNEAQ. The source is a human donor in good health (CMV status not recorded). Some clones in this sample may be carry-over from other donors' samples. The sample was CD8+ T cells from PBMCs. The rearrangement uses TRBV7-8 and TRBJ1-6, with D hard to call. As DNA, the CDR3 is TGTGCCAGCAGCCCCGATAGTAGCTCCTATAATTCACCCCTCCACTTT. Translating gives CASSPDSSSYNSPLHF. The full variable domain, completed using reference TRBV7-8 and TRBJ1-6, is GAGVSQSPRYKVAKRGQDVALRCDPISGHVSLFWYQQALGQGPEFLTYFQNEAQLDKSGLPSDRFFAERPEGSVSTLKIQRTQQEDSAVYLCASSPDSSSYNSPLHFGNGTRLTVT.